What follows is one TCR beta chain and its context. Its antigen is currently unknown. This entry comes from a study of PD-1 blockade in classical Hodgkin lymphoma. Study observations and caveats: Diminished baseline TCR diversity has been reported in newly diagnosed patients relative to healthy donors.

Profiled with immunoSEQ multiplex PCR; TCRdb holds only in-frame clones, not every one. Of 30,000 to 40,000 clones listed, roughly four fifths are singletons. The V end lost 9 bases, the J end lost 5 bases, and 14 bases lay between the germline ends. Germline V gene sequence: CDR1 SGHRS, CDR2 YFSETQ. There are 13 residues in the CDR3. Every patient had relapsed following autologous stem cell transplantation, and cohorts differed in brentuximab vedotin exposure. Patients had relapsed/refractory classical Hodgkin lymphoma with complete response, partial response or progressive disease as best response.

Sequencing used peripheral blood mononuclear cells (PBMCs), obtained at baseline. The TCR was taken from a human donor with classical Hodgkin lymphoma. The V and J genes are TRBV5-1 and TRBJ1-4, with D perhaps matching TRBD1 (5 bases). The CDR3: CATRLGANEKLFF. The CDR3 DNA follows: TGCGCCACCCGCTTAGGGGCGAATGAAAAACTGTTTTTT. The full variable domain, its missing parts supplied by reference TRBV5-1 and TRBJ1-4, is KAGVTQTPRYLIKTRGQQVTLSCSPISGHRSVSWYQQTPGQGLQFLFEYFSETQRNKGNFPGRFSGRQFSNSRSEMNVSTLELGDSALYLCATRLGANEKLFFGSGTQLSVL.